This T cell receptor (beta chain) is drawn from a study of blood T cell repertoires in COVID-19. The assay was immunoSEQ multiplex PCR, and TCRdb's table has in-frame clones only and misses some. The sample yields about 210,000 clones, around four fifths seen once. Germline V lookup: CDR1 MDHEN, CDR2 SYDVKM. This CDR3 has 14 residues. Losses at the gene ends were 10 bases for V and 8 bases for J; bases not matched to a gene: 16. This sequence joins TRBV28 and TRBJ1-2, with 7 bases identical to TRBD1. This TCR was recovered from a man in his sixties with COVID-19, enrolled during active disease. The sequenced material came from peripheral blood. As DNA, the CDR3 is TGTGCCACTTACGGAAGGAGGGGGCCTGAGGGCTACACCTTC. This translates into CATYGRRGPEGYTF.